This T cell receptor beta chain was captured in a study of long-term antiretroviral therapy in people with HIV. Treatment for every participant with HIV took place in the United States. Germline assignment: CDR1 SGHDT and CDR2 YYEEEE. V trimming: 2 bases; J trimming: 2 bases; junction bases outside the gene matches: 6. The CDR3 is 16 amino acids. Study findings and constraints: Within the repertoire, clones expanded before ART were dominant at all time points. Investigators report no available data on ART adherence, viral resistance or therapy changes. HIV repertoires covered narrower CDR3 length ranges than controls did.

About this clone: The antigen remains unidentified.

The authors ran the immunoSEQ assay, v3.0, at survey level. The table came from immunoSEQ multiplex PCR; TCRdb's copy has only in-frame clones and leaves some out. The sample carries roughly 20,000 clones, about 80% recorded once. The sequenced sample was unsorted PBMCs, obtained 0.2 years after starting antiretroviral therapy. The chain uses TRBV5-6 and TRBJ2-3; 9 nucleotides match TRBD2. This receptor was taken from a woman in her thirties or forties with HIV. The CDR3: CASSFGAGGITDTQYF. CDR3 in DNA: TGTGCCAGCAGCTTCGGAGCGGGAGGTATCACAGATACGCAGTATTTT.